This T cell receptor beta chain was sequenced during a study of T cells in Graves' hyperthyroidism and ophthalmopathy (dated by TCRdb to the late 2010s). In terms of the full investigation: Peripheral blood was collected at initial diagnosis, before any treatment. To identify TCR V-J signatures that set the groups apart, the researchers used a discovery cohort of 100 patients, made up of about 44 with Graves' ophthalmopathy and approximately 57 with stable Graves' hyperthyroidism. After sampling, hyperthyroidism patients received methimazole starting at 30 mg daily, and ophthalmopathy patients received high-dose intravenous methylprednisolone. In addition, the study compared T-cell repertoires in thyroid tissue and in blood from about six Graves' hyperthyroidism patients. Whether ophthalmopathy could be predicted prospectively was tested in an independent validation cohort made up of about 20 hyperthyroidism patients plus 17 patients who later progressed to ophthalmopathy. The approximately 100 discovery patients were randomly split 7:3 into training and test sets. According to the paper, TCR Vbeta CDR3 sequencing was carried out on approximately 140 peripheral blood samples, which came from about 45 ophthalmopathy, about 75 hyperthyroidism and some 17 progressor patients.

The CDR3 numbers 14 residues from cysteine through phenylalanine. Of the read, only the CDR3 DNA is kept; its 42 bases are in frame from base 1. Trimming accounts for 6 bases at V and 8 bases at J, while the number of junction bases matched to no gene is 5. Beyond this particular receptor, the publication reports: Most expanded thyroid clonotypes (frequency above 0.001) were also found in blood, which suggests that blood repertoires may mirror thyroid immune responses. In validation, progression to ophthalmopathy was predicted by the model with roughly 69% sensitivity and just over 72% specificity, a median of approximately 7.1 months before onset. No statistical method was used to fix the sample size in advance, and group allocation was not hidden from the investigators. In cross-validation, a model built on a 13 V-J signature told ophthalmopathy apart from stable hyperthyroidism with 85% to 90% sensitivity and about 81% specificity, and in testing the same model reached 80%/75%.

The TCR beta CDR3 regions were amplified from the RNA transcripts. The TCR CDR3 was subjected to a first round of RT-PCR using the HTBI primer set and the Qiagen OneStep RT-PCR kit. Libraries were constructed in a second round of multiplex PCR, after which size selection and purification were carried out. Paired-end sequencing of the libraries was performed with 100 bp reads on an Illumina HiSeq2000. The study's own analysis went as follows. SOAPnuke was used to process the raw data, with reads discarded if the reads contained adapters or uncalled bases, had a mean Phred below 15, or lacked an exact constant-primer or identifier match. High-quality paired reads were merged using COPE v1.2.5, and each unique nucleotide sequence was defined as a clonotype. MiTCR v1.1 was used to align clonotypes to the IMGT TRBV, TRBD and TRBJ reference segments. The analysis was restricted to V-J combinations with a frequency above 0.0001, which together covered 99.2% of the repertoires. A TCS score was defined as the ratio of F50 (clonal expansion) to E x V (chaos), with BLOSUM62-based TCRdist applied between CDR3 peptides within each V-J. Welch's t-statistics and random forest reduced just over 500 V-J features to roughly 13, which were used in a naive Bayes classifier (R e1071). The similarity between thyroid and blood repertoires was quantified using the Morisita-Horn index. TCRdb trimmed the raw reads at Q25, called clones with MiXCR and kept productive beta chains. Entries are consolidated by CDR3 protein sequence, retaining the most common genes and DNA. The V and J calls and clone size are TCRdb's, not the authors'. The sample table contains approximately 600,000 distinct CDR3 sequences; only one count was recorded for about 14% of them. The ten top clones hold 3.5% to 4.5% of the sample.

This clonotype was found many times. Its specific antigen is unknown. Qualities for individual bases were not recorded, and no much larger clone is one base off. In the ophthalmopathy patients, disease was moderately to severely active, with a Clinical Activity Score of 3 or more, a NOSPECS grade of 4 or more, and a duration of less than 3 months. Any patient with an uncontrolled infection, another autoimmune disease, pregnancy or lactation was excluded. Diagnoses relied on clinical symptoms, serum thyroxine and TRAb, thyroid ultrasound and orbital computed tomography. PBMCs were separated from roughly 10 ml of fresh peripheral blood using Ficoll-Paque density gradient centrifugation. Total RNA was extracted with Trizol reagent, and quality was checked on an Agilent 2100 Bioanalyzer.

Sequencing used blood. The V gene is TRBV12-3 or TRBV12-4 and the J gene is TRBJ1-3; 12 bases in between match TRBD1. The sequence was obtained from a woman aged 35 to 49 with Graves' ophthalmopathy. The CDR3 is CASSQGQGAYTIYF. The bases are TGTGCCAGCAGCCAGGGACAGGGGGCTTACACCATATATTTT.